This TCR beta chain emerged from a study of T cell repertoires in cytomegalovirus infection (dated by TCRdb to about 2019). In the study overall: The HLA type of each donor mattered for the analysis, because public TCR beta signatures pointed to carriage of CMV infection along with the matching HLA type.

Summary of the overall study and its limitations: Cumulative frequency of public TCR beta family members discriminated carriers of CMV infection plus the relevant HLA type in this cohort and an independent roughly 330-donor cohort. The ex vivo response was dominated by HLA-C-restricted CMV-specific TCR beta clonotypes, which also provided the single most frequent clonotype in two of eight donors.

This clonotype was counted a few times. Which antigen it targets is not known. Base qualities are not provided; no much larger clone lies one nucleotide away. TCRdb names Illumina HiSeq 1500 as the instrument used. TCRdb reprocessed the public reads (quality trimming at Q25 with fastp, clone calling with MiXCR) and kept in-frame beta chains. Each CDR3 protein gets just one entry, which takes the most common genes and DNA from the rows behind it. This sample is represented by under 350,000 distinct CDR3 sequences; more than 8% of them were singletons. Around 4% of the sample lies in the top ten. What was sequenced was PBMCs. The TCR originated in a human donor in good health (CMV status not recorded). Some clones in this sample may be carry-over from other donors' samples.

The DNA sequence reads TGTGCCAGCAGTCCAGCAGGGGGGAACGAGCAGTACTTC. This codes for CASSPAGGNEQYF. This sequence uses TRBV28 and TRBJ2-7; the D gene is perhaps TRBD1, on 7 matching bases. According to the germline V gene, CDR1 reads MDHEN and CDR2 reads SYDVKM. V lost 5 bases and J lost 5 bases; the stretch between them is 13 bases long. CDR3 length: 13 amino acids, cysteine to phenylalanine. Only CDR3 DNA remains: 39 bases, in frame from the first base.